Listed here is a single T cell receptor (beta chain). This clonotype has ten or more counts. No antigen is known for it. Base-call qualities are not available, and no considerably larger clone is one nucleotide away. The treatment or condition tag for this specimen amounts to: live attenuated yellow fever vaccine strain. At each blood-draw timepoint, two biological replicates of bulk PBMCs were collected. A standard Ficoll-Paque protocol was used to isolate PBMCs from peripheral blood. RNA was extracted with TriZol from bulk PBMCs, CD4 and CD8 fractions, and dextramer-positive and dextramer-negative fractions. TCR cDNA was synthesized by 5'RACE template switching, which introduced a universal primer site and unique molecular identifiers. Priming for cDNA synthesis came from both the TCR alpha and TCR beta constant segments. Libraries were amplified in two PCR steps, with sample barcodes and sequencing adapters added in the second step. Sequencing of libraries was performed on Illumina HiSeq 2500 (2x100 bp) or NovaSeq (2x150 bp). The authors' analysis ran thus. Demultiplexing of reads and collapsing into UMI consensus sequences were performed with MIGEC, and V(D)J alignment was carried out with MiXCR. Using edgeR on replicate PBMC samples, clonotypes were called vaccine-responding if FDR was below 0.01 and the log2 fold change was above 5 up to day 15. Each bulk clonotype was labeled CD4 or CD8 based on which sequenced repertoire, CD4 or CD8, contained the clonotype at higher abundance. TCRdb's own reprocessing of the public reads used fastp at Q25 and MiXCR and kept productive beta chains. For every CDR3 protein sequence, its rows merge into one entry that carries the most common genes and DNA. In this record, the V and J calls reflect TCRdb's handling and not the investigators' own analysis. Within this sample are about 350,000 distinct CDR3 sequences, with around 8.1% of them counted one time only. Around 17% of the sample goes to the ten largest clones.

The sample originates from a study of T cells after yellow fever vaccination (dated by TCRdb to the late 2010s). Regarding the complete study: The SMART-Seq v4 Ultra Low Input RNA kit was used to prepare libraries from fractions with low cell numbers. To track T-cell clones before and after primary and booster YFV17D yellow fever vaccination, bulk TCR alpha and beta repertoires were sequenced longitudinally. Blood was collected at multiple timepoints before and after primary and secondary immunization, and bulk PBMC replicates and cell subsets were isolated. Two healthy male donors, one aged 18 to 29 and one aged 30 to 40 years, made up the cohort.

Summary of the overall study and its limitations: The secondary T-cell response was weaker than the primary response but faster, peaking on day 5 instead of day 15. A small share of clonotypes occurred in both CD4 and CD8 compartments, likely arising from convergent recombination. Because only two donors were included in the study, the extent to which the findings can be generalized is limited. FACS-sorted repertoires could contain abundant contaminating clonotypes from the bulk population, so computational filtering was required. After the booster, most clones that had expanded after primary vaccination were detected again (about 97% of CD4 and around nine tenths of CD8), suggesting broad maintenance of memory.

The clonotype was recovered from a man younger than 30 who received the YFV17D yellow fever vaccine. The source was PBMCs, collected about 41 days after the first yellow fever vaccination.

At the DNA level, the sequence is TGTGCCAGCAGTTTAAACGGCAACACTGAAGCTTTCTTT. Translated, it reads CASSLNGNTEAFF. The sequence joins TRBV12-3 or TRBV12-4 to TRBJ1-1; the D gene remains uncertain. Reading from cysteine to phenylalanine, the CDR3 counts 13 amino acids. The sequence is cut down to CDR3 DNA, 39 bases in frame from base 1. Trimming costs V 2 bases and J 2 bases, and their ends lie 6 bases apart.